This T cell receptor beta chain comes out of a study of radiation and T cells in renal cell carcinoma. This clone was detected a few times. Clones were sequenced by immunoSEQ multiplex PCR, and TCRdb holds only the in-frame ones, with some missing. Among about 76,000 clones listed, about nine tenths were seen once. Indicated time point: blood 4 weeks post-SBRT, at nephrectomy. Treatment meaning: 15 Gy SBRT to primary tumor, nephrectomy 4 weeks later. The CDR3 totals 13 residues. Germline CDR1 and CDR2: LGHNA and YNFKEQ. Trimming took 4 bases from V and 6 from J, leaving 12 bases between them. The V call is TRBV4-2, the J call TRBJ1-1, with no clear D. This sequence was found in a woman between 70 and 85 years old with renal cell carcinoma. The specimen was blood, collected from a patient whose treatment included radiotherapy and nephrectomy. The CDR3 region is CASSPPSYPEAFF. Written as DNA, the CDR3 is TGTGCCAGCAGCCCACCAAGCTATCCTGAAGCTTTCTTT.